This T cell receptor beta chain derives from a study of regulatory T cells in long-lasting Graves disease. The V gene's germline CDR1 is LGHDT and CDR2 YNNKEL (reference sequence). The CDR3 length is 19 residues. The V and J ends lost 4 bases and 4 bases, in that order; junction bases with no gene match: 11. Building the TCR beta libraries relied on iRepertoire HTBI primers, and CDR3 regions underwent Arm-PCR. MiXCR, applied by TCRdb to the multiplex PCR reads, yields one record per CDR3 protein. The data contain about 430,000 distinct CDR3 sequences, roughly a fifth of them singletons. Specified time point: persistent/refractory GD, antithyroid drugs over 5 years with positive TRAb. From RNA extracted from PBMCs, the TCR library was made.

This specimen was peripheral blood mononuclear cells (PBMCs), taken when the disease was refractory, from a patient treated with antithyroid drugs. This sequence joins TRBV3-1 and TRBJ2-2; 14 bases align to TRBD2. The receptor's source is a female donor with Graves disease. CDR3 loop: CASSRGAGLAGVGTGELFF. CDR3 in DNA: TGTGCCAGCAGCCGAGGCGCGGGACTAGCGGGAGTCGGCACCGGGGAGCTGTTTTTT. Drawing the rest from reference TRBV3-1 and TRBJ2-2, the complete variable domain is DTAVSQTPKYLVTQMGNDKSIKCEQNLGHDTMYWYKQDSKKFLKIMFSYNNKELIINETVPNRFSPKSPDKAHLNLHINSLELGDSAVYFCASSRGAGLAGVGTGELFFGEGSRLTVL.